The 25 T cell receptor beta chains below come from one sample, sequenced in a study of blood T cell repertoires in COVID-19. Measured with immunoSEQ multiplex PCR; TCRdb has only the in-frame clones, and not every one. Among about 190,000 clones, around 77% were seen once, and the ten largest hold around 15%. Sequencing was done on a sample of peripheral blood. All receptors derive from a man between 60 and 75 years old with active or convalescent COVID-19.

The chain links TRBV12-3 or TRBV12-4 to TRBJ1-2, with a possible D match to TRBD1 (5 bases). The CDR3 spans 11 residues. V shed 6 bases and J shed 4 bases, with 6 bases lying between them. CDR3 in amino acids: CASSDSYGYTF. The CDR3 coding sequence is TGTGCCAGCAGCGACAGCTATGGCTACACCTTC.

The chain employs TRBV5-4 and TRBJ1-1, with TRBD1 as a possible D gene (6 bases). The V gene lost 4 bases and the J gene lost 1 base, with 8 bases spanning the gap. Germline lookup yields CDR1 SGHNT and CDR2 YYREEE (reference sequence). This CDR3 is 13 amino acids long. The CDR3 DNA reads TGTGCCAGCAGCCCACAGGGGAACACTGAAGCTTTCTTT. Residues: CASSPQGNTEAFF.

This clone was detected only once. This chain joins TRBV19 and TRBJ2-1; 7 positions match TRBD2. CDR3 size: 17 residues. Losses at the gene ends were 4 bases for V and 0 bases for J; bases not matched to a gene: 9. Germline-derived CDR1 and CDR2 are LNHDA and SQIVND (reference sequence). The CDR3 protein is CASSRGLPSSSYNEQFF. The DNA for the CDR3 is TGTGCCAGTAGTAGGGGACTACCAAGTTCCTCCTACAATGAGCAGTTCTTC.

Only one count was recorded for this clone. CDR3 in DNA: TGTGCCAGTAGTCCATCCGGGAGAATGAACACTGAAGCTTTCTTT. It specifies CASSPSGRMNTEAFF. This rearrangement joins TRBV19 to TRBJ1-1; D ambiguous. This CDR3 has 15 residues. V gave up 5 bases and J gave up 0 bases, with 13 bases separating them. Germline loops: CDR1 LNHDA, CDR2 SQIVND (reference sequence). Variable domain in full (rest from reference TRBV19 and TRBJ1-1): DGGITQSPKYLFRKEGQNVTLSCEQNLNHDAMYWYRQDPGQGLRLIYYSQIVNDFQKGDIAEGYSVSREKKESFPLTVTSAQKNPTAFYLCASSPSGRMNTEAFFGQGTRLTVV.

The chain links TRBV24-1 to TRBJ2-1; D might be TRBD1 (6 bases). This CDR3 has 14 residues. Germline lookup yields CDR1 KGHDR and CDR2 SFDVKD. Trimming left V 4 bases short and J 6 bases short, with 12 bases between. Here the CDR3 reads CATSEQGIANEQFF. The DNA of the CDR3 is TGTGCCACCAGTGAACAGGGAATCGCCAATGAGCAGTTCTTC.

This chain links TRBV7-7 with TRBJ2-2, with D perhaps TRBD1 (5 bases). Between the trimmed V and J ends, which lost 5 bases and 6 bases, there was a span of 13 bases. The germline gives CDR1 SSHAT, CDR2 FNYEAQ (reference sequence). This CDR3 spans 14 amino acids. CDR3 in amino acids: CASSTMQGAGELFF. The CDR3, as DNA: TGTGCCAGCAGCACCATGCAGGGCGCCGGGGAGCTGTTTTTT.

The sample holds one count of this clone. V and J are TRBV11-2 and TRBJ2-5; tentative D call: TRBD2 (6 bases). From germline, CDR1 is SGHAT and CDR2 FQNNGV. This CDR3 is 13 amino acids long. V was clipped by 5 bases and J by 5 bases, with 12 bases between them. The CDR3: CASSKRVGETQYF. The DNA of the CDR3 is TGTGCCAGCAGCAAGCGGGTAGGGGAGACCCAGTACTTC.

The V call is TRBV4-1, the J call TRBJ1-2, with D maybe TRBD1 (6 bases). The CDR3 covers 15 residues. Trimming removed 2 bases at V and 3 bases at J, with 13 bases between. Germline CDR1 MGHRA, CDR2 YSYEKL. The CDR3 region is CASSQHLQGHYGYTF. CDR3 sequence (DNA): TGCGCCAGCAGCCAACACCTACAGGGACACTATGGCTACACCTTC.

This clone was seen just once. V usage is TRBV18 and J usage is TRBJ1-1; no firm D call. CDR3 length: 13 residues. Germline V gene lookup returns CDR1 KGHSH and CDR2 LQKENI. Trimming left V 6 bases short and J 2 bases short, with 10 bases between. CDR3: CASSPYSNTEAFF. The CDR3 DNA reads TGTGCCAGCTCCCCCTATTCCAACACTGAAGCTTTCTTT.

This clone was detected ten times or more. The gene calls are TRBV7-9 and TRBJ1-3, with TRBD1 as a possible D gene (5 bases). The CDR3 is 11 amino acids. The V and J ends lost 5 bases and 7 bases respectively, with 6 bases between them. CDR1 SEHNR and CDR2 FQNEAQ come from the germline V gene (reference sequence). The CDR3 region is CASSPGNTIYF. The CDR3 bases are TGTGCCAGCAGCCCAGGGAACACCATATATTTT.

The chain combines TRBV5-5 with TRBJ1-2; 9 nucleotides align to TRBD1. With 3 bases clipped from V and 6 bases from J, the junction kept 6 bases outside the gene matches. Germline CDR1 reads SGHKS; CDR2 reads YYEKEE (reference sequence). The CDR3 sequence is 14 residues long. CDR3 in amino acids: CASSYRGLVDGYTF. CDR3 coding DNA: TGTGCCAGCAGCTACAGGGGGCTGGTTGATGGCTACACCTTC. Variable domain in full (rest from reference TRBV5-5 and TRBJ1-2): DAGVTQSPTHLIKTRGQQVTLRCSPISGHKSVSWYQQVLGQGPQFIFQYYEKEERGRGNFPDRFSARQFPNYSSELNVNALLLGDSALYLCASSYRGLVDGYTFGSGTRLTVV.

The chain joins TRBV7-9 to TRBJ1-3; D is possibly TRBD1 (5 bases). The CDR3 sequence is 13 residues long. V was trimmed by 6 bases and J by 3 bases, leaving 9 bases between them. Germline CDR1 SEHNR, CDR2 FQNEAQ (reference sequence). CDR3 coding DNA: TGTGCCAGCAGTCAGGGATTTGGAAACACCATATATTTT. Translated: CASSQGFGNTIYF.

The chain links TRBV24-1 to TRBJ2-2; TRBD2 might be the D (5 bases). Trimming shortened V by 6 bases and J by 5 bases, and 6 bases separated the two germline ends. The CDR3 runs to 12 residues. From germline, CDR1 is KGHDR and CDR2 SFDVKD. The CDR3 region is CATSRETGELFF. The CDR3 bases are TGTGCCACCAGTAGGGAGACCGGGGAGCTGTTTTTT.

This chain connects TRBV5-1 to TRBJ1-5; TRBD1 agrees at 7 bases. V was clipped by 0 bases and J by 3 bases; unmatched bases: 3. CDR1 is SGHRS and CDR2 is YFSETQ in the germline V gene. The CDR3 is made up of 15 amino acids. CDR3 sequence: CASSLDRGPNQPQHF. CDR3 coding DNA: TGCGCCAGCAGCTTGGACAGGGGACCCAATCAGCCCCAGCATTTT.

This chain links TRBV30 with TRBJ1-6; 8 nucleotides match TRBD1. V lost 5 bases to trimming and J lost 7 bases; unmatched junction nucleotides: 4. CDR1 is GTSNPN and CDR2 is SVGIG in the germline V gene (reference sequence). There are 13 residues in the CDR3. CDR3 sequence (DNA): TGTGCCTGGGGACAGGGTGGGAATTCACCCCTCCACTTT. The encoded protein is CAWGQGGNSPLHF.

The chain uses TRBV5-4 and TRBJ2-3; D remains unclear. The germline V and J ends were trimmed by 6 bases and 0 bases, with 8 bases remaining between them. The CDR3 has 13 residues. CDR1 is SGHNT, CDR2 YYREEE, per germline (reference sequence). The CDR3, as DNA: TGTGCCAGCACCTCCCGTAGCACAGATACGCAGTATTTT. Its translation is CASTSRSTDTQYF.

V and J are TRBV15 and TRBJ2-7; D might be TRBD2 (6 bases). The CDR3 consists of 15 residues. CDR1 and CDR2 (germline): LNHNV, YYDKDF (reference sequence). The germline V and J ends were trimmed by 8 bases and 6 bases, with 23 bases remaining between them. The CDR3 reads CATGGVGNDMGEQYF. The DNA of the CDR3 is TGTGCCACCGGCGGGGTGGGGAACGATATGGGCGAGCAGTACTTC.

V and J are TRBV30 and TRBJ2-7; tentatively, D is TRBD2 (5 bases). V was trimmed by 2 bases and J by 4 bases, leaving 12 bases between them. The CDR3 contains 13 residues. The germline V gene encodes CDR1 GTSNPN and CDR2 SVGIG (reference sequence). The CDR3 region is CAWSPTRDYEQYF. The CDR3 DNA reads TGTGCCTGGAGTCCCACTAGGGATTACGAGCAGTACTTC.

The CDR3 DNA is TGTGCCAGCAGCCCGGGACAGGGGGCCAGGGAGCAGTACTTC. Translating gives CASSPGQGAREQYF. The V and J genes are TRBV5-8 and TRBJ2-7, with 12 bases lining up with TRBD1. The V and J ends lost 4 bases and 7 bases, in that order; junction bases with no gene match: 6. Germline assignment: CDR1 SGHTS and CDR2 YDEGEE. This CDR3 is 14 amino acids long. Supplemented by reference TRBV5-8 and TRBJ2-7, the full variable domain reads EAGVTQSPTHLIKTRGQQATLRCSPISGHTSVYWYQQALGLGLQFLLWYDEGEERNRGNFPPRFSGRQFPNYSSELNVNALELEDSALYLCASSPGQGAREQYFGPGTRLTVT.

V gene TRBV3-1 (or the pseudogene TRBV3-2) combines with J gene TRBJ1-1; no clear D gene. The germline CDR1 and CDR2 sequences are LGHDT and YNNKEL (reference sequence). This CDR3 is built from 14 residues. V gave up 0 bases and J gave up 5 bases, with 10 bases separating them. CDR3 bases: TGTGCCAGCAGCCAAGATCCAAGAGGAACTGAAGCTTTCTTT. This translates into CASSQDPRGTEAFF.

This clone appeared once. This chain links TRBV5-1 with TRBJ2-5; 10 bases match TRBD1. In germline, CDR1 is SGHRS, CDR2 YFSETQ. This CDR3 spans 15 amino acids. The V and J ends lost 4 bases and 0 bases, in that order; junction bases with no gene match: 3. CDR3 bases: TGCGCCAGCAGCGGGGACAGGGGTTACCAAGAGACCCAGTACTTC. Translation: CASSGDRGYQETQYF.

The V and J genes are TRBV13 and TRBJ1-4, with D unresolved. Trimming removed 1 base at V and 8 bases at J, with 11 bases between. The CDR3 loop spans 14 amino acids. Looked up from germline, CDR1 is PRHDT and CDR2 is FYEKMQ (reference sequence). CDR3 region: CASSLALSREKLFF. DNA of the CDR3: TGTGCCAGCAGCTTAGCCCTTTCCAGGGAAAAACTGTTTTTT. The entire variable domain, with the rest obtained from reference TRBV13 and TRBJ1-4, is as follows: AAGVIQSPRHLIKEKRETATLKCYPIPRHDTVYWYQQGPGQDPQFLISFYEKMQSDKGSIPDRFSAQQFSDYHSELNMSSLELGDSALYFCASSLALSREKLFFGSGTQLSVL.

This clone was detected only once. The CDR3 DNA sequence: TGTGCCACCAGTGACGCGCCCAGGGAGACCCAGTACTTC. Translating it yields CATSDAPRETQYF. The V and J genes are TRBV24-1 and TRBJ2-5, with no clear D. Germline CDR1 KGHDR, CDR2 SFDVKD. V gave up 4 bases and J gave up 5 bases, with 10 bases separating them. CDR3 length: 13 amino acids.

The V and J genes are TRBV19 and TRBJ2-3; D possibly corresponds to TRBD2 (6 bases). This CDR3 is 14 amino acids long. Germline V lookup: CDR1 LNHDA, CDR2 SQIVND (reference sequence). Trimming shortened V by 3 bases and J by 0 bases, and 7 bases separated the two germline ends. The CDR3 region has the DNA TGTGCCAGTAGTATGGGGGGTAGCACAGATACGCAGTATTTT. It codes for CASSMGGSTDTQYF.

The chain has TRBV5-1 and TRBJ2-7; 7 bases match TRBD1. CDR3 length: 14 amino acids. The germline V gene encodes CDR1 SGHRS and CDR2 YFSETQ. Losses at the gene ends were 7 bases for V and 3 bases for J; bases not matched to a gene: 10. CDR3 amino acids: CASGHPGQLYEQYF. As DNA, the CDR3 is TGCGCCAGCGGACACCCGGGACAGCTCTACGAGCAGTACTTC.